A selection of T cell receptor beta chains follows, all from one sample in a study of blood T cell repertoires in COVID-19. Using immunoSEQ multiplex PCR, the repertoire was profiled, and TCRdb retains in-frame clones only, with some absent. The data contain roughly 300,000 clones, less than 85% of them singletons. What was sequenced was peripheral blood. Receptors originate from a human donor with COVID-19, enrolled during active disease. The donor label of this sample is uncertain. Both conserved end residues are part of each CDR3. Each record gives: CDR3 DNA, CDR3 protein, V gene, D gene, J gene, CDR3 length, clone size. D genes are given only for firm matches. Size tells how often a clone was seen (once, few, many) or the class of an expanded clone, and some rows leave it out.

CDR3 DNA: TGCGCCAGTCTGCCCAGCCCGGGACTAGCGGTTAATGAGCAGTTCTTC
CDR3 protein: CASLPSPGLAVNEQFF
V gene: TRBV5-1
D gene: TRBD2
J gene: TRBJ2-1
CDR3 length: 16
clone size: .

CDR3 DNA: TGTGCCAGCAGTGCTTCCCTAGCGGGTAGCACAGATACGCAGTATTTT
CDR3 protein: CASSASLAGSTDTQYF
V gene: TRBV6-4
D gene: TRBD2
J gene: TRBJ2-3
CDR3 length: 16
clone size: .

CDR3 DNA: TGCGCCAGCAGCGTTGGGGCGGGGGGTCAGCCCCAGCATTTT
CDR3 protein: CASSVGAGGQPQHF
V gene: TRBV5-1
D gene: .
J gene: TRBJ1-5
CDR3 length: 14
clone size: .

CDR3 DNA: TGTGCCAGCAGTTTCAGGGGTACGAACACCGGGGAGCTGTTTTTT
CDR3 protein: CASSFRGTNTGELFF
V gene: TRBV6-5
D gene: .
J gene: TRBJ2-2
CDR3 length: 15
clone size: .

CDR3 DNA: TGTGCCAGCGGCAGGGCGGGAGGGCCCACAGATACGCAGTATTTT
CDR3 protein: CASGRAGGPTDTQYF
V gene: TRBV11-2
D gene: TRBD2
J gene: TRBJ2-3
CDR3 length: 15
clone size: .

CDR3 DNA: TGCGCCAGCAGCGTTGAGGCAGCCGGGTCAGGGGAGCTGTTTTTT
CDR3 protein: CASSVEAAGSGELFF
V gene: TRBV5-1
D gene: .
J gene: TRBJ2-2
CDR3 length: 15
clone size: .

CDR3 DNA: TGTGCCAGTAGTATTGGGTGGAGCTGGACTAGCGGGCGCTCTTACAATGAGCAGTTCTTC
CDR3 protein: CASSIGWSWTSGRSYNEQFF
V gene: TRBV19
D gene: TRBD2
J gene: TRBJ2-1
CDR3 length: 20
clone size: .

CDR3 DNA: TGTGCCAGCAGCTTAAACTTATTCGGGGGGCGGGCTGAAGCTTTCTTT
CDR3 protein: CASSLNLFGGRAEAFF
V gene: TRBV7-9
D gene: .
J gene: TRBJ1-1
CDR3 length: 16
clone size: .

CDR3 DNA: TGTGCCAGTAGTTTCCGGAATCAGCCCCAGCATTTT
CDR3 protein: CASSFRNQPQHF
V gene: TRBV19
D gene: .
J gene: TRBJ1-5
CDR3 length: 12
clone size: .

CDR3 DNA: TGTGCCAGCACCCCAGGGGGGCTAGCGGGTTCGCAGTATTTT
CDR3 protein: CASTPGGLAGSQYF
V gene: TRBV7-2
D gene: .
J gene: TRBJ2-3
CDR3 length: 14
clone size: .

CDR3 DNA: TGTGCCAGCAGCCCGAGAGGAGGGACTAGCGGGAGGGCAGATACGCAGTATTTT
CDR3 protein: CASSPRGGTSGRADTQYF
V gene: TRBV7-2
D gene: TRBD2
J gene: TRBJ2-3
CDR3 length: 18
clone size: .

CDR3 DNA: TGTGCCAGCAGCGTAGGGACTCTCGGGACCGGGGAGCTGTTTTTT
CDR3 protein: CASSVGTLGTGELFF
V gene: TRBV9
D gene: .
J gene: TRBJ2-2
CDR3 length: 15
clone size: .

CDR3 DNA: TGCGCCAGCAGCCTGCAGGTGGGCGCGACGACCGCCTACGAGCAGTACTTC
CDR3 protein: CASSLQVGATTAYEQYF
V gene: TRBV5-1
D gene: .
J gene: TRBJ2-7
CDR3 length: 17
clone size: .

CDR3 DNA: TGTGCCAGCAGCCCGAGACAGGGAATTTCACCCCTCCACTTT
CDR3 protein: CASSPRQGISPLHF
V gene: TRBV3-1/TRBV3-2
D gene: TRBD1
J gene: TRBJ1-6
CDR3 length: 14
clone size: .

CDR3 DNA: TGCGCCAGCAGCTTCCCACAGGGCTCTGGGGCCAACGTCCTGACTTTC
CDR3 protein: CASSFPQGSGANVLTF
V gene: TRBV5-1
D gene: .
J gene: TRBJ2-6
CDR3 length: 16
clone size: .

CDR3 DNA: TGTGCCAGCAGACGACAGGGGGTTAGCAATCAGCCCCAGCATTTT
CDR3 protein: CASRRQGVSNQPQHF
V gene: TRBV28
D gene: TRBD1
J gene: TRBJ1-5
CDR3 length: 15
clone size: .

CDR3 DNA: TGTGCCAGCAGTACCAGGGGGGATTTGACAGATACGCAGTATTTT
CDR3 protein: CASSTRGDLTDTQYF
V gene: TRBV27
D gene: .
J gene: TRBJ2-3
CDR3 length: 15
clone size: .

CDR3 DNA: TGTGCCAGCAGCCCGGGACTCGAGGGAAACACCATATATTTT
CDR3 protein: CASSPGLEGNTIYF
V gene: TRBV7-3
D gene: .
J gene: TRBJ1-3
CDR3 length: 14
clone size: .

CDR3 DNA: TGTGCCAGCAGGAGAGACGGGGGGCCCCACAATGAGCAGTTCTTC
CDR3 protein: CASRRDGGPHNEQFF
V gene: TRBV6-5
D gene: .
J gene: TRBJ2-1
CDR3 length: 15
clone size: .

CDR3 DNA: TGTGCCATCAGTGAGTCGGGTAAGCAGGGGGCGAATCCCTACGAGCAGTACTTC
CDR3 protein: CAISESGKQGANPYEQYF
V gene: TRBV10-3
D gene: TRBD1
J gene: TRBJ2-7
CDR3 length: 18
clone size: .

CDR3 DNA: TGTGCCAGTAGTAACTCCCCGGGAGCCCTCTACGAGCAGTACTTC
CDR3 protein: CASSNSPGALYEQYF
V gene: TRBV19
D gene: .
J gene: TRBJ2-7
CDR3 length: 15
clone size: .

CDR3 DNA: TGTGCCAGCAGTCAGCTAGCGGGAGGGAGAGAGACCCAGTACTTC
CDR3 protein: CASSQLAGGRETQYF
V gene: TRBV28
D gene: TRBD2
J gene: TRBJ2-5
CDR3 length: 15
clone size: .

CDR3 DNA: TGTGCCAGCAGGCTACTAGCGGGAGATTCCGGGGAGCTGTTTTTT
CDR3 protein: CASRLLAGDSGELFF
V gene: TRBV28
D gene: TRBD2
J gene: TRBJ2-2
CDR3 length: 15
clone size: .

CDR3 DNA: TGTGCCAGCAGTTTACAAAACTTCTACGAGCAGTACTTC
CDR3 protein: CASSLQNFYEQYF
V gene: TRBV12-3/TRBV12-4
D gene: .
J gene: TRBJ2-7
CDR3 length: 13
clone size: .

CDR3 DNA: TGTGCCAGTAGTCCTGACAGGGGCAGCAATCAGCCCCAGCATTTT
CDR3 protein: CASSPDRGSNQPQHF
V gene: TRBV19
D gene: TRBD1
J gene: TRBJ1-5
CDR3 length: 15
clone size: .

CDR3 DNA: TGTGCCAGCAGTTTAGGGGGGTCCAACTATGGCTACACCTTC
CDR3 protein: CASSLGGSNYGYTF
V gene: TRBV27
D gene: .
J gene: TRBJ1-2
CDR3 length: 14
clone size: .

CDR3 DNA: TGTGCCACCAGCGGACCTGGGACTAGCGGGAGGGGTGTGCTCGGGAATGAGCAGTTCTTC
CDR3 protein: CATSGPGTSGRGVLGNEQFF
V gene: TRBV24-1
D gene: TRBD2
J gene: TRBJ2-1
CDR3 length: 20
clone size: .

CDR3 DNA: TGTGCCAGTAGTACCCAGACTAGCACAGATACGCAGTATTTT
CDR3 protein: CASSTQTSTDTQYF
V gene: TRBV19
D gene: .
J gene: TRBJ2-3
CDR3 length: 14
clone size: .

CDR3 DNA: TGTGCCAGCGCCGACGGACTAGCGGTGACAGATACGCAGTATTTT
CDR3 protein: CASADGLAVTDTQYF
V gene: TRBV14
D gene: TRBD2
J gene: TRBJ2-3
CDR3 length: 15
clone size: .

CDR3 DNA: TGTGCCAGCAGTTACACTCAGACAGGGGGGGATTCACCCCTCCACTTT
CDR3 protein: CASSYTQTGGDSPLHF
V gene: TRBV27
D gene: TRBD1
J gene: TRBJ1-6
CDR3 length: 16
clone size: .

CDR3 DNA: TGCGCCAGCAGCTTGGATCAGGGCAACACCGGGGAGCTGTTTTTT
CDR3 protein: CASSLDQGNTGELFF
V gene: TRBV5-1
D gene: .
J gene: TRBJ2-2
CDR3 length: 15
clone size: .

CDR3 DNA: TGTGCCAGCAGCAGACCGGGACTGCTTGGAGGGGAGCTGTTTTTT
CDR3 protein: CASSRPGLLGGELFF
V gene: TRBV7-2
D gene: .
J gene: TRBJ2-2
CDR3 length: 15
clone size: few

CDR3 DNA: TGTGCCAGCAGCCCGACTAGCGGGGCTAGCTCCTACGAGCAGTACTTC
CDR3 protein: CASSPTSGASSYEQYF
V gene: TRBV7-9
D gene: TRBD2
J gene: TRBJ2-7
CDR3 length: 16
clone size: .

CDR3 DNA: TGTGCCAGCAAAACGGGGGGCGCTTTGGGCACTGAAGCTTTCTTT
CDR3 protein: CASKTGGALGTEAFF
V gene: TRBV6-5
D gene: .
J gene: TRBJ1-1
CDR3 length: 15
clone size: once

CDR3 DNA: TGCGCCAGCAGCCGGACAGGGCAGAATAATTCACCCCTCCACTTT
CDR3 protein: CASSRTGQNNSPLHF
V gene: TRBV5-1
D gene: TRBD1
J gene: TRBJ1-6
CDR3 length: 15
clone size: few

CDR3 DNA: TGTGCCAGTAGCCTACAGGGTGGGAACACTGAAGCTTTCTTT
CDR3 protein: CASSLQGGNTEAFF
V gene: TRBV19
D gene: .
J gene: TRBJ1-1
CDR3 length: 14
clone size: few

CDR3 DNA: TGTGCCAGCAGCCCACTAGCGGGGGAATACAATGAGCAGTTCTTC
CDR3 protein: CASSPLAGEYNEQFF
V gene: TRBV11-2
D gene: TRBD2
J gene: TRBJ2-1
CDR3 length: 15
clone size: .

CDR3 DNA: TGTGCCATCAGTGAGGGTCAGGATGTGGGCAATGAGCAGTTCTTC
CDR3 protein: CAISEGQDVGNEQFF
V gene: TRBV10-3
D gene: .
J gene: TRBJ2-1
CDR3 length: 15
clone size: .

CDR3 DNA: TGTGCCAGCAGCTTAGGGGGTAGCGGGAGGGGAGAGCAGTTCTTC
CDR3 protein: CASSLGGSGRGEQFF
V gene: TRBV11-2
D gene: TRBD2
J gene: TRBJ2-1
CDR3 length: 15
clone size: .

CDR3 DNA: TGTGCCAGCAGTGAAAGGGGTCTAGCGGGGGGCACCGGGGAGCTGTTTTTT
CDR3 protein: CASSERGLAGGTGELFF
V gene: TRBV2
D gene: TRBD2
J gene: TRBJ2-2
CDR3 length: 17
clone size: .

CDR3 DNA: TGTGCCAGCAGTTTCCCGGGTCGGCCCCAGCATTTT
CDR3 protein: CASSFPGRPQHF
V gene: TRBV28
D gene: .
J gene: TRBJ1-5
CDR3 length: 12
clone size: .

CDR3 DNA: TGTGCCAGCAGTTTAACCCTAGGGAACACTGAAGCTTTCTTT
CDR3 protein: CASSLTLGNTEAFF
V gene: TRBV28
D gene: .
J gene: TRBJ1-1
CDR3 length: 14
clone size: once

CDR3 DNA: TGTGCCAGCTCGACTAGCGGGAAGTACGAGCAGTACTTC
CDR3 protein: CASSTSGKYEQYF
V gene: TRBV18
D gene: TRBD2
J gene: TRBJ2-7
CDR3 length: 13
clone size: once

CDR3 DNA: TGTGCCAGCGGCTTTGTCAATGAGCAGTTCTTC
CDR3 protein: CASGFVNEQFF
V gene: TRBV3-1/TRBV3-2
D gene: .
J gene: TRBJ2-1
CDR3 length: 11
clone size: few

CDR3 DNA: TGTGCCAGCAGTGACGACAGGAGCACCGGGGAGCTGTTTTTT
CDR3 protein: CASSDDRSTGELFF
V gene: TRBV2
D gene: .
J gene: TRBJ2-2
CDR3 length: 14
clone size: .

CDR3 DNA: TGCAGTGCTAGTACAGGGTTGGCCACTGAAGCTTTCTTT
CDR3 protein: CSASTGLATEAFF
V gene: TRBV20-1
D gene: .
J gene: TRBJ1-1
CDR3 length: 13
clone size: .

CDR3 DNA: TGTGCCAGCAGCAAAGAGCGGGATTCACCCCTCCACTTT
CDR3 protein: CASSKERDSPLHF
V gene: TRBV11-2
D gene: .
J gene: TRBJ1-6
CDR3 length: 13
clone size: .

CDR3 DNA: TGTGCCTGGAGCGGCGGACTAGCGGGAGTAGGGCAGTACTTC
CDR3 protein: CAWSGGLAGVGQYF
V gene: TRBV30
D gene: TRBD2
J gene: TRBJ2-7
CDR3 length: 14
clone size: .